Below, 15 T cell receptor beta chains from the same sample are listed, as sequenced in a study of OX40 agonist ivuxolimab in advanced cancers. The assay was immunoSEQ multiplex PCR, and TCRdb's table has in-frame clones only and misses some. The data show over 75,000 clones, roughly nine tenths seen once. This specimen was CD4+ or CD8+ T cells sorted from blood, taken in a trial of the OX40 agonist ivuxolimab. These receptors originate from an adult with an advanced solid tumor such as melanoma, head and neck, liver or kidney cancer.

A remark on this clone: Compared with germline, one end of the junction differs, possibly owing to a read error. The chain joins TRBV7-9 to TRBJ1-1; D gene ambiguous. CDR1 is SEHNR and CDR2 is FQNEAQ in the germline V gene (reference sequence). This CDR3 contains 12 residues. CDR3 bases: TGTGCCAGCAGGTTAGGGCCGAGTGAAGCTTTCTTT. Translation: CASRLGPSEAFF. Together with reference TRBV7-9 and TRBJ1-1, the CDR3 gives the full variable domain: DTGVSQNPRHKITKRGQNVTFRCDPISEHNRLYWYRQTLGQGPEFLTYFQNEAQLEKSRLLSDRFSAERPKGSFSTLEIQRTEQGDSAMYLCASRLGPSEAFFGQGTRLTVV.

The CDR3 sequence is CASSPGQGNTGELFF. CDR3 nucleotide sequence: TGTGCCAGCAGTCCCGGGCAGGGAAACACCGGGGAGCTGTTTTTT. This chain uses TRBV11-3 with TRBJ2-2; D is perhaps TRBD1 (5 bases). Deletions cut 6 bases from V and 2 bases from J, with 13 bases between. The CDR3 has 15 residues. The germline V gene has CDR1 SGHNT and CDR2 YENEEA.

The chain joins TRBV30 to TRBJ2-5; 10 nucleotides align to TRBD2. Germline V gene lookup returns CDR1 GTSNPN and CDR2 SVGIG (reference sequence). The CDR3 has 14 residues. V shed 4 bases and J 8 bases; nucleotides not matched to a gene: 10. This chain's CDR3 is CAWTRGLAGETQYF. The CDR3 DNA reads TGTGCCTGGACCCGGGGGCTAGCGGGAGAAACCCAGTACTTC.

The sample holds a few counts of this clone. The chain combines TRBV4-1 with TRBJ1-2, with D uncertain. CDR3 length: 12 residues. The germline V and J ends were trimmed by 4 bases and 5 bases, with 8 bases remaining between them. Germline loops: CDR1 MGHRA, CDR2 YSYEKL. The DNA of the CDR3 is TGCGCCAGCAGCCGAGTCGGGTATGGCTACACCTTC. Amino acids: CASSRVGYGYTF.

The chain has TRBV7-9 and TRBJ2-5; D is ambiguous. The end of the DNA aligns better with TRBJ2-7, so the J call may be wrong. Germline V gene lookup returns CDR1 SEHNR and CDR2 FQNEAQ (reference sequence). This CDR3 contains 14 residues. DNA for the CDR3: TGTGCCAGCAGCTTAGGGGCCGCACAGTACGAGCAGTACTTC. Amino acid sequence: CASSLGAAQYEQYF.

As regards this clone: The same CDR3 also results from other DNA sequences found in this sample. The rearrangement uses TRBV19 and TRBJ1-1, with 9 bases identical to TRBD1. V trimming: 4 bases; J trimming: 1 base; junction bases outside the gene matches: 4. This CDR3 is built from 15 residues. The germline CDR1 and CDR2 sequences are LNHDA and SQIVND (reference sequence). DNA for the CDR3: TGTGCCAGTAGTACCTTGGACAGGGGGAACACTGAAGCTTTCTTT. This sequence encodes CASSTLDRGNTEAFF.

This clone was seen just once. J is TRBJ2-3 and V is TRBV9; 12 bases are shared with TRBD2. The germline V gene has CDR1 SGDLS and CDR2 YYNGEE. The length of the CDR3 is 16 residues. Trimming took 0 bases from V and 4 from J; bases not matched to a gene: 3. CDR3 loop: CASSVALAGGADTQYF. CDR3 DNA: TGTGCCAGCAGCGTAGCGCTAGCGGGAGGGGCAGATACGCAGTATTTT.

The chain has TRBV7-8 and TRBJ2-1; weak D call: TRBD1 (5 bases). V was clipped by 1 base and J by 10 bases, with 17 bases between them. The CDR3 is 15 residues long. The germline CDR1 and CDR2 sequences are SGHVS and FQNEAQ. The CDR3 region has the DNA TGTGCCAGCAGCTTAGTGATGGGCAGGGTTGAAGAGCAGTTCTTC. Translation: CASSLVMGRVEEQFF.

The chain's CDR3 is CASSRGGLSSYNEQFF. Here the CDR3 DNA reads TGTGCCAGTAGTAGGGGCGGACTAAGCTCCTACAATGAGCAGTTCTTC. V gene TRBV19 combines with J gene TRBJ2-1; weak D call: TRBD2 (6 bases). Germline CDR1 LNHDA, CDR2 SQIVND (reference sequence). This CDR3 spans 16 amino acids. Trimming stripped 4 bases from V and 0 bases from J, with 13 bases between.

This rearrangement joins TRBV6-6 to TRBJ2-2, with D tentatively TRBD2 (5 bases). This CDR3 is built from 16 residues. CDR1 and CDR2 (germline): MNHNY, SVGAGI (reference sequence). V lost 2 bases to trimming and J lost 4 bases, with 14 bases between them. This CDR3 reads CASSYTGRGATGELFF. In nucleotides, the CDR3 is TGTGCCAGCAGTTACACTGGACGGGGAGCCACCGGGGAGCTGTTTTTT.

The chain has TRBV28 and TRBJ2-7; 11 bases are a match to TRBD1. This CDR3 has 13 amino acids. Germline loops: CDR1 MDHEN, CDR2 SYDVKM. Trimming took 6 bases from V and 5 from J; bases not matched to a gene: 3. CDR3: CASRGQGVNEQYF. The CDR3 DNA follows: TGTGCCAGCAGGGGACAGGGGGTCAACGAGCAGTACTTC. Complete variable domain (other parts from reference TRBV28 and TRBJ2-7): DVKVTQSSRYLVKRTGEKVFLECVQDMDHENMFWYRQDPGLGLRLIYFSYDVKMKEKGDIPEGYSVSREKKERFSLILESASTNQTSMYLCASRGQGVNEQYFGPGTRLTVT.

As DNA, the CDR3 is TGTGCCAGCACGCCTGGGGCGGGGCGAGTCAATGAGCAGTTCTTC. This sequence encodes CASTPGAGRVNEQFF. The J gene is TRBJ2-1, the V gene TRBV6-5, with D possibly matching TRBD2 (6 bases). The CDR3 runs 15 residues. V was cut by 7 bases and J by 6 bases, with 19 bases left in between. In germline, CDR1 is MNHEY, CDR2 SVGAGI.

The chain recombines TRBV20-1 with TRBJ2-1, with D hard to call. Germline lookup yields CDR1 DFQATT and CDR2 SNEGSKA (reference sequence). The CDR3 has 11 residues. Trimming left V 3 bases short and J 8 bases short, with 8 bases between. The CDR3 nucleotides are TGCAGTGCTAGCCCCCTCGATGAGCAGTTCTTC. Protein sequence: CSASPLDEQFF.

The genes are TRBV5-1 and TRBJ1-1; D remains ambiguous. The CDR3 totals 13 residues. V was shortened by 5 bases and J by 1 base, with 9 bases between the two germline ends. Germline CDR1 SGHRS, CDR2 YFSETQ. CDR3: CASRFGENTEAFF. CDR3 DNA sequence: TGCGCCAGCAGATTTGGCGAGAACACTGAAGCTTTCTTT.

The chain carries TRBV18 and TRBJ1-2, with unresolved D. Deletions cut 0 bases from V and 2 bases from J, with 10 bases between. Germline CDR1 and CDR2: KGHSH and LQKENI. This CDR3 comprises 15 residues. The CDR3 loop is CASSPPAGRNYGYTF. The CDR3 coding sequence is TGTGCCAGCTCACCACCGGCGGGTCGGAACTATGGCTACACCTTC.